Listed below are T cell receptor beta chains from one sample, sequenced in a study of blood T cell repertoires in COVID-19. Here immunoSEQ multiplex PCR was the method, and the copy in TCRdb shows in-frame clones only, minus some. This table holds 130,000 or so clones, around 87% found once. The sequenced sample consisted of peripheral blood. The receptor source for this set is a man aged 50 to 60 with active COVID-19. CDR3s include the opening cysteine and the closing phenylalanine or tryptophan. The D gene is left open where the match is weak. The size of a clone is reported for some rows only, either as once, few or many, or as a class for expanded clones.

V gene	clone size	D gene	J gene	CDR3 DNA	CDR3 protein
TRBV27	-	-	TRBJ2-1	TGTGCCAGCAGTTTAGAGTGGGGGCGGGATGAGCAGTTCTTC	CASSLEWGRDEQFF
TRBV6-6	-	TRBD1	TRBJ2-1	TGTGCCAGCAGCCATCTGGTAGGGACAGGGGGTGTAGGGCAGTTCTTC	CASSHLVGTGGVGQFF
TRBV3-1/TRBV3-2	-	-	TRBJ1-1	TGTGCCAGCAGCCAAGGGCCACAATCTTATGAAGCTTTCTTT	CASSQGPQSYEAFF
TRBV5-1	-	TRBD1	TRBJ2-7	TGCGCCAGCAGCAGACAGGGTATCGACGAGCAGTACTTC	CASSRQGIDEQYF
TRBV5-6	few	-	TRBJ1-6	TGTGCCAGCAGCTTGGGGGCCTCACCCCTCCACTTT	CASSLGASPLHF
TRBV11-2	-	TRBD2	TRBJ2-5	TGTGCCAGCAGCTTCGTAGCGGGGCCTAAAGAGACCCAGTACTTC	CASSFVAGPKETQYF
TRBV7-9	-	TRBD2	TRBJ2-3	TGTGCCACCACCGGGAGGGGGAGCACAGATACGCAGTATTTT	CATTGRGSTDTQYF
TRBV3-1/TRBV3-2	-	TRBD2	TRBJ2-1	TGTGCCAGCAGCCAAGCCGGACTAGCGGGGCCGGGGAATGAGCAGTTCTTC	CASSQAGLAGPGNEQFF
TRBV3-1/TRBV3-2	once	TRBD2	TRBJ2-3	TGTGCCAGCAGCCCGACTCGAACTAGCGGGGGCTGGGAGGAGCAGTATTTT	CASSPTRTSGGWEEQYF
TRBV4-2	-	-	TRBJ2-3	TGTGCCAGCAGCCAAACAGGGAGCACAGATACGCAGTATTTT	CASSQTGSTDTQYF
TRBV9	-	TRBD2	TRBJ2-5	TGTGCCAGCAGCGTAGGGGGACTAGCGGTGGAGGAGACCCAGTACTTC	CASSVGGLAVEETQYF
TRBV5-1	-	TRBD2	TRBJ2-5	TGCGCCAGCAGGGGGACTAGTCAAGAGACCCAGTACTTC	CASRGTSQETQYF
TRBV7-2	-	-	TRBJ2-5	TGTGCCAGCAGCTTAGGGTCCTGGGCTCAAGAGACCCAGTACTTC	CASSLGSWAQETQYF
TRBV5-1	-	-	TRBJ2-2	TGCGCCAGCAGCTGGAACTCGGTGGGGGCCTACACCGGGGAGCTGTTTTTT	CASSWNSVGAYTGELFF
TRBV4-1	once	TRBD1	TRBJ1-2	TGCGCCAGCAGCCAACTAAGGACAGGCTTAATCTTC	CASSQLRTGLIF
TRBV5-6	-	TRBD1	TRBJ1-5	TGTGCCAGCAGCTTGAAGAAGGGGGCCGGGCAGCCCCAGCATTTT	CASSLKKGAGQPQHF
TRBV7-2	-	-	TRBJ2-1	TGTGCCAGCAGCCACCGACTCTATGAGCAGTTCTTC	CASSHRLYEQFF
TRBV2	-	TRBD2	TRBJ2-1	TGTGCCACCAAATCCGGGACTAGCGGCTACAATGAGCAGTTCTTC	CATKSGTSGYNEQFF
TRBV5-4	-	-	TRBJ1-1	TGTGCCAGCAGCTTGGCTGGGAGAAATGAAGCTTTCTTT	CASSLAGRNEAFF
TRBV6-6	-	-	TRBJ1-5	TGTGCCAGCAACAAAAGGGGCACGGAGAATCAGCCCCAGCATTTT	CASNKRGTENQPQHF
TRBV7-3	-	-	TRBJ1-1	TGTGCCAGCAGCTTAAGTCCGACAACTGAAGCTTTCTTT	CASSLSPTTEAFF
TRBV18	-	TRBD1	TRBJ2-7	TGTGCCAGCTCCGACCCGGGACAGCACCCCTACGAGCAGTACTTC	CASSDPGQHPYEQYF
TRBV6-6	-	-	TRBJ1-3	TGTGCCAGCAGCCCCCGACCCCAGGGAACTGGAAACACCATATATTTT	CASSPRPQGTGNTIYF
TRBV27	-	TRBD2	TRBJ2-5	TGTGCCAGCAGTTTTGGCAGCGGGGGGGCGGAGACCCAGTACTTC	CASSFGSGGAETQYF
TRBV29-1	-	-	TRBJ1-1	TGCAGCGGGTCGGTCAGGGGAGCTTCCACTGAAGCTTTCTTT	CSGSVRGASTEAFF
TRBV25-1	-	TRBD1	TRBJ1-3	TGTGCCAGCAGGGGAACAGGGGAATCGGGAAACACCATATATTTT	CASRGTGESGNTIYF
TRBV7-8	-	TRBD1	TRBJ1-3	TGTGCCAGCAGCTTAAGGGACAGCATTATCACTGGAAACACCATATATTTT	CASSLRDSIITGNTIYF
TRBV5-4	once	-	TRBJ1-1	TGTGCCAGCAGCTCCCGGGTCAGTACAAACACTGAAGCTTTCTTT	CASSSRVSTNTEAFF
TRBV6-1	few	-	TRBJ1-3	TGTGCCAGCAGTGAACTCTCAGGGCTCTCTGGAAACACCATATATTTT	CASSELSGLSGNTIYF
TRBV6-5	once	-	TRBJ2-1	TGTGCCAGCAGCCCAGACAGGTATATCTACAATGAGCAGTTCTTC	CASSPDRYIYNEQFF
TRBV15	-	-	TRBJ2-1	TGTGCCACCAGCAGAGATATCGGGGAGGGGGGGAATGAGCAGTTCTTC	CATSRDIGEGGNEQFF
TRBV6-5	-	TRBD1	TRBJ1-1	TGTGCCAGCGACAGGGGGCTCGGGGACACTGAAGCTTTCTTT	CASDRGLGDTEAFF
TRBV19	few	TRBD1	TRBJ1-5	TGTGCCAGCCGGACAGGGGGACAGCCCCAGCATTTT	CASRTGGQPQHF
TRBV6-2/TRBV6-3	-	TRBD1	TRBJ1-2	TGTGCCAGCAGTTACCGGGGACAGGTTGCTTATTCTCTCCACTATGGCTACACCTTC	CASSYRGQVAYSLHYGYTF
TRBV6-1	few	-	TRBJ1-1	TGTGCCAGCAGTGAAAAGGTCTGGGGGAGGGAAGCTTTCTTT	CASSEKVWGREAFF
TRBV6-5	-	-	TRBJ2-1	TGTGCCAGCGCTACAAGGGGGGGCTCCCACAATGAGCAGTTCTTC	CASATRGGSHNEQFF
TRBV11-1	-	-	TRBJ2-2	TGTGCCAGCAGCTTAGGGGCTACCGGGGAGCTGTTTTTT	CASSLGATGELFF
TRBV5-6	few	-	TRBJ1-4	TGTGCCAGCAGCTTGTTTTCGGGTGGTGAAAAACTGTTTTTT	CASSLFSGGEKLFF
TRBV7-2	-	-	TRBJ2-5	TGTGCCAGCAGCCTAACCAGGGAAGGGGAGACCCAGTACTTC	CASSLTREGETQYF
TRBV9	once	TRBD2	TRBJ2-1	TGTGCCAGCAGCGTAGCGCTAGCGGGGAATGAGCAGTTCTTC	CASSVALAGNEQFF
TRBV7-8	-	-	TRBJ2-2	TGTGCCAGCAGCCCCGGTCGGGAGCTGTTTTTT	CASSPGRELFF
TRBV7-2	few	TRBD1	TRBJ2-7	TGTGCCAGCAGCTTAAGGGACAGGAACTACGAGCAGTACTTC	CASSLRDRNYEQYF
TRBV12-5	-	TRBD1	TRBJ1-2	TGTGCTAGTGGTTTGGTACTGGGACAGGGCCCCCATGGCTACACCTTC	CASGLVLGQGPHGYTF
TRBV6-5	-	-	TRBJ1-2	TGTGCCAGCAGTTACTCGTGGCAGGCTAACTATGGCTACACCTTC	CASSYSWQANYGYTF
TRBV7-9	few	TRBD1	TRBJ1-4	TGTGCCAGCAGCTACAGGGGAGGTAATGAAAAACTGTTTTTT	CASSYRGGNEKLFF
TRBV10-3	-	TRBD1	TRBJ1-2	TGTGCCATCGGAGAAGGCCCCAGGGGGACCTATGGCTACACCTTC	CAIGEGPRGTYGYTF
TRBV14	-	-	TRBJ1-6	TGTGCCAGCAGCCAAGACCGGGAGGCCAGCTCCTATAATTCACCCCTCCACTTT	CASSQDREASSYNSPLHF
TRBV6-5	-	-	TRBJ1-1	TGTGCCAGCAGTTATACCGGAGGGTCGGCTTTCTTT	CASSYTGGSAFF
TRBV6-1	-	-	TRBJ2-1	TGTGCCAGCAGTGAACAGGGTGGGTCCTACAATGAGCAGTTCTTC	CASSEQGGSYNEQFF